The 32 T cell receptor beta chains presented below share a single source sample, sequenced in a study of monozygotic twins with inflammatory bowel disease. TCRdb re-analyzed the 5' RACE reads; it lists each CDR3 protein once, without DNA. Its listing shows 150,000 to 200,000 distinct CDR3 sequences. The sequenced sample was blood. These receptors were collected from a human donor with ulcerative colitis or Crohn's disease, or a healthy co-twin of an affected twin (not recorded which).

V gene TRBV24-1 combines with J gene TRBJ2-2; the TRBD1 assignment by TCRdb is unverifiable without DNA. CDR3 length: 18 amino acids. CDR1 KGHDR and CDR2 SFDVKD come from the germline V gene. The CDR3 sequence: CATSDEYRDRPNTGELFF.

The chain combines TRBV5-1 with TRBJ2-7. This CDR3 comprises 15 residues. CDR1 and CDR2 (germline): SGHRS, YFSETQ. CDR3: CASSLEASAAYEQYF.

The chain carries TRBV10-3 and TRBJ1-1; TCRdb proposes TRBD1, but this gene call is untestable without DNA. The CDR3 runs 17 residues. Per germline, CDR1 ENHRY and CDR2 SYGVKD. CDR3 sequence reads: CATFPNPTGLMNTEAFF.

This chain uses TRBV5-4 with TRBJ1-6. The CDR3 runs 14 residues. Germline V gene lookup returns CDR1 SGHNT and CDR2 YYREEE (reference sequence). CDR3 amino acids: CASSLAVTNSPLHF.

This rearrangement joins TRBV3-1 to TRBJ2-7. The CDR3 sequence is 16 residues long. Per the germline V gene, CDR1 is LGHDT and CDR2 is YNNKEL (reference sequence). The CDR3 is CASSQVKTLGNYEQYF.

V usage is TRBV5-1 and J usage is TRBJ1-1. Germline V gene lookup returns CDR1 SGHRS and CDR2 YFSETQ. CDR3 size: 14 residues. This CDR3 is CASSLSLREGNRFF.

The chain employs TRBV12-3 or TRBV12-4 and TRBJ2-2. CDR3 length equals 14 residues. CDR3 loop: CASSETVNTGDLFF.

The CDR3 reads CASSLTVQPAGDSYEQYF. The chain joins TRBV5-1 to TRBJ2-7; TCRdb names TRBD2, which stays unverified in the absence of DNA. This CDR3 comprises 18 residues. Germline V gene sequence: CDR1 SGHRS, CDR2 YFSETQ. The full variable domain, completed using reference TRBV5-1 and TRBJ2-7, is KAGVTQTPRYLIKTRGQQVTLSCSPISGHRSVSWYQQTPGQGLQFLFEYFSETQRNKGNFPGRFSGRQFSNSRSEMNVSTLELGDSALYLCASSLTVQPAGDSYEQYFGPGTRLTVT.

V gene TRBV5-6 combines with J gene TRBJ2-2; absent DNA, TCRdb's TRBD1 call cannot be checked. The germline CDR1 and CDR2 sequences are SGHDT and YYEEEE. The CDR3 has 14 residues. The CDR3: CASRTGTQTGELFF.

The chain carries TRBV6-5 and TRBJ2-1; TCRdb indicates TRBD1, and absent DNA this call remains unverified. Germline values: CDR1 MNHEY, CDR2 SVGAGI. This CDR3 is 15 amino acids long. The CDR3: CASSYWGRGAGEQFF.

This rearrangement joins TRBV7-3 to TRBJ1-2. The CDR3 runs to 12 residues. Germline CDR1 SGHTA, CDR2 FQGTGA. The CDR3 protein is CASSPDNYGYTF.

CDR3 in amino acids: CASSPRETGGQQYF. This sequence joins TRBV7-9 and TRBJ2-7; the D gene TCRdb calls, TRBD1, cannot be checked with no DNA. Germline V CDR1 and CDR2: SEHNR, FQNEAQ (reference sequence). The CDR3 extends over 14 amino acids.

V usage is TRBV5-1 and J usage is TRBJ2-7; as DNA is missing, the TRBD1 call by TCRdb cannot be tested. The CDR3 length is 13 residues. Germline V gene data show CDR1 as SGHRS and CDR2 as YFSETQ. The chain's CDR3 is CASSLTGTYEQYF.

The V call is TRBV18, the J call TRBJ2-7; the TCRdb call, TRBD1, lacks DNA for checking. Germline CDR1 KGHSH, CDR2 LQKENI. CDR3 length: 14 residues. The CDR3 region is CASSGQGDPNEQYF.

CDR3 in amino acids: CASSPPVTYEQYF. The chain has TRBV18 and TRBJ2-7. This CDR3 comprises 13 residues. Germline V lookup: CDR1 KGHSH, CDR2 LQKENI.

Here the CDR3 reads CASGPEGGSQETQYF. V gene TRBV7-2 combines with J gene TRBJ2-5; the D gene TCRdb calls, TRBD1, cannot be checked with no DNA. Germline CDR1 reads SGHTA; CDR2 reads FQGNSA. CDR3 size: 15 residues.

The chain combines TRBV7-2 with TRBJ2-7; without DNA, the TCRdb call of TRBD1 cannot be checked. This CDR3 is built from 14 residues. The V gene's germline CDR1 is SGHTA and CDR2 FQGNSA. This CDR3 is CASSPEVTASKQYF.

The chain joins TRBV19 to TRBJ2-1. Germline CDR1 reads LNHDA; CDR2 reads SQIVND (reference sequence). The CDR3 is 15 residues long. CDR3 sequence: CASSIGDSPYNEQFF.

V gene TRBV7-3 combines with J gene TRBJ1-1; TCRdb gives TRBD1 as the D gene, but with no DNA this cannot be confirmed. This CDR3 has 15 residues. Germline V gives CDR1 SGHTA, CDR2 FQGTGA. The CDR3 reads CASSPTRTGNTEAFF. Complete variable domain (other parts from reference TRBV7-3 and TRBJ1-1): GAGVSQTPSNKVTEKGKYVELRCDPISGHTALYWYRQSLGQGPEFLIYFQGTGAADDSGLPNDRFFAVRPEGSVSTLKIQRTERGDSAVYLCASSPTRTGNTEAFFGQGTRLTVV.

This rearrangement joins TRBV4-1 to TRBJ1-5; TCRdb reports TRBD1, a call that lacks DNA to check it against. Germline assignment: CDR1 MGHRA and CDR2 YSYEKL. This CDR3 is 18 amino acids long. CDR3 residues: CASSQDRAGAVSNQPQHF.

This rearrangement joins TRBV7-2 to TRBJ2-7. CDR3 length equals 14 residues. CDR1 is SGHTA, CDR2 FQGNSA, per germline. CDR3 protein: CASSATSYSYEQYF.

This chain uses TRBV20-1 with TRBJ2-1; TCRdb reports TRBD2, a call that lacks DNA to check it against. CDR1 and CDR2 (germline): DFQATT, SNEGSKA (reference sequence). The CDR3 has 16 amino acids. The CDR3: CSAPSGGDFLYNEQFF.

The rearrangement uses TRBV5-6 and TRBJ1-1; TCRdb lists TRBD1, though no DNA is available to test this call. Germline V gene sequence: CDR1 SGHDT, CDR2 YYEEEE. CDR3 length equals 14 residues. CDR3 loop: CASSGTVKNTEAFF. The complete variable domain, with remaining parts taken from reference TRBV5-6 and TRBJ1-1, reads DAGVTQSPTHLIKTRGQQVTLRCSPKSGHDTVSWYQQALGQGPQFIFQYYEEEERQRGNFPDRFSGHQFPNYSSELNVNALLLGDSALYLCASSGTVKNTEAFFGQGTRLTVV.

J is TRBJ2-2 and V is TRBV11-3. This CDR3 is 13 amino acids long. The germline V gene encodes CDR1 SGHNT and CDR2 YENEEA. CDR3 sequence reads: CASSTTRVGELFF.

The V gene is TRBV7-2, the J gene TRBJ1-2; the TCRdb call, TRBD1, lacks DNA for checking. Per the germline V gene, CDR1 is SGHTA and CDR2 is FQGNSA. There are 16 residues in the CDR3. Here the CDR3 reads CATPPSRRAGNYGYTF.

V usage is TRBV19 and J usage is TRBJ2-1; TCRdb calls TRBD2, which cannot be checked without DNA. This CDR3 contains 19 residues. Germline assignment: CDR1 LNHDA and CDR2 SQIVND (reference sequence). The CDR3 here is CASSIAPATSGGSYNEQFF.

This chain uses TRBV5-1 with TRBJ1-2. This CDR3 has 13 amino acids. Looked up from germline, CDR1 is SGHRS and CDR2 is YFSETQ. The CDR3 region is CASSSPVDYGYTF.

The J gene is TRBJ2-1, the V gene TRBV2; the D call from TCRdb, TRBD2, cannot be confirmed without DNA. This CDR3 region has 15 residues. Germline loops: CDR1 SNHLY, CDR2 FYNNEI. CDR3 amino acids: CASQTGTSGYNEQFF.

The chain carries TRBV20-1 and TRBJ2-7; checking the TCRdb D call of TRBD1 is not possible without DNA. The germline CDR1 and CDR2 sequences are DFQATT and SNEGSKA (reference sequence). The CDR3 spans 11 residues. Here the CDR3 reads CSAERGDEQYF.

V usage is TRBV19 and J usage is TRBJ1-5; TCRdb's D call, TRBD1, is unchecked because there is no DNA. The CDR3 runs to 15 residues. The germline gives CDR1 LNHDA, CDR2 SQIVND (reference sequence). This CDR3 is CASSTWTGGNQPQHF.

This chain links TRBV28 with TRBJ1-2; no DNA is available, so the TRBD1 call from TCRdb remains unchecked. Germline CDR1 is MDHEN and CDR2 is SYDVKM. This CDR3 is built from 13 residues. CDR3 sequence reads: CASSRTVNYGYTF.

The chain couples TRBV9 to TRBJ2-3; TCRdb gives TRBD1 as the D gene, but with no DNA this cannot be confirmed. Germline V gene data show CDR1 as SGDLS and CDR2 as YYNGEE. This CDR3 is 16 amino acids long. The chain's CDR3 is CASSVVRGRRTDTQYF.